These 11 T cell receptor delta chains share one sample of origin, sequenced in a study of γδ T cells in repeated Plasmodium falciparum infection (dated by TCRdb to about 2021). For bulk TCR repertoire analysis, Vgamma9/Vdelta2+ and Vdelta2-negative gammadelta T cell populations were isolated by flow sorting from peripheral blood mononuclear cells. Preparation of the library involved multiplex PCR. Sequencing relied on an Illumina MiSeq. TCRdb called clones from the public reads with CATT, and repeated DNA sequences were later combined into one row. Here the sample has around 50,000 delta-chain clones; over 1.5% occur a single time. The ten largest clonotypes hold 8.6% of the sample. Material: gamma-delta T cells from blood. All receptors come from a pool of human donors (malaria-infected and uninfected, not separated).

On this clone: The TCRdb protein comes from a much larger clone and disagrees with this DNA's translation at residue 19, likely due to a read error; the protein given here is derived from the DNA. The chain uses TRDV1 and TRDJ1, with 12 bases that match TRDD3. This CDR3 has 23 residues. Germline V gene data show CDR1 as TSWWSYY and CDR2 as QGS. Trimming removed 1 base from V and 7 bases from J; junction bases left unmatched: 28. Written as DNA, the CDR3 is TGTGCTCTTGGGGAACCCCCCTCCTACAGATTAGGGCTGGGGGATACGGGAGGGAGTAAACTCATCTTT. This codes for CALGEPPSYRLGLGDTGGSKLIF.

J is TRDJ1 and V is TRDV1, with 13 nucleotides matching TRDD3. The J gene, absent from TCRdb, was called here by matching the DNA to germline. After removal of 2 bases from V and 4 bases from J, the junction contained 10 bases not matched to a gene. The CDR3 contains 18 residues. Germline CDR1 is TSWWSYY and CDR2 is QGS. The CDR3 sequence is CALGEGALLGDTDDKLIF. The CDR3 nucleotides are TGTGCTCTTGGGGAAGGAGCCCTACTGGGGGATACGGACGATAAACTCATCTTT.

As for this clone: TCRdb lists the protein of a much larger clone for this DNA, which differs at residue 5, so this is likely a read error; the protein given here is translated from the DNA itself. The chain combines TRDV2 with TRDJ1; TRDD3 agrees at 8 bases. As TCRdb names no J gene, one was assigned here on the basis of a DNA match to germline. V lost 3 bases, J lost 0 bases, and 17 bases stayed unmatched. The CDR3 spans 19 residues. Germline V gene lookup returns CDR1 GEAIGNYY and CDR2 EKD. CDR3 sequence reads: CACDAVLGASPSYTDKLIF. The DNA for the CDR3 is TGTGCCTGTGACGCAGTACTGGGGGCCTCACCCTCGTACACCGATAAACTCATCTTT.

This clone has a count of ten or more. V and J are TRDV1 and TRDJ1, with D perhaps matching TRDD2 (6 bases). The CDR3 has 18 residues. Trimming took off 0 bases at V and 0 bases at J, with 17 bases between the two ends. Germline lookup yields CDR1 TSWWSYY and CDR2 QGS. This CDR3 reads CALGELPTKEVYTDKLIF. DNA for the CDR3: TGTGCTCTTGGGGAACTTCCTACGAAGGAGGTGTACACCGATAAACTCATCTTT.

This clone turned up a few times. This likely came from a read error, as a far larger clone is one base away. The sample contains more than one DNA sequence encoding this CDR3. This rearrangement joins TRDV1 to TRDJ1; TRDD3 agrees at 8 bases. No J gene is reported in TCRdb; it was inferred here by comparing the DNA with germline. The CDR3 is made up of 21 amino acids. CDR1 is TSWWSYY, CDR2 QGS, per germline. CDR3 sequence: CALGKLGYLERGDIVPDKLIF. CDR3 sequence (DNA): TGTGCTCTTGGGAAGCTTGGATATTTAGAGAGGGGGGATATTGTGCCCGACAAACTCATCTTT.

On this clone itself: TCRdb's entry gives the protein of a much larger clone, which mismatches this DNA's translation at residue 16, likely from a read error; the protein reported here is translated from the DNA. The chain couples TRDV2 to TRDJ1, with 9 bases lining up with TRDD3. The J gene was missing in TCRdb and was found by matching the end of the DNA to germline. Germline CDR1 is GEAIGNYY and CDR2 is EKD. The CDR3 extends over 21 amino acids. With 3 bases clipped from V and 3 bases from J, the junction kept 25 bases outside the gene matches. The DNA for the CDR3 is TGTGCCTGTGACTCTCTCCTCCCGTCCCCCGGGGACTGGGGGACACCCGATAAACTCATCTTT. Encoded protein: CACDSLLPSPGDWGTPDKLIF.

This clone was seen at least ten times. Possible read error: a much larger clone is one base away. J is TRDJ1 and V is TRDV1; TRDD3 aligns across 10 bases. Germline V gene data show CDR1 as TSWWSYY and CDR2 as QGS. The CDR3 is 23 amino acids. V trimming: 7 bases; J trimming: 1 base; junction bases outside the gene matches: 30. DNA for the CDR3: TGTGCTCTTGCGGCTTCGACCCCACTCGAGTACTGGGGGATCCTCACTGCCACCGATAAACTCATCTTT. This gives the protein CALAASTPLEYWGILTATDKLIF.

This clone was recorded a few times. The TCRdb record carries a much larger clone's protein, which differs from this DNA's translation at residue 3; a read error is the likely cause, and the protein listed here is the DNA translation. DNA of the CDR3: TGTGCTCCTGGGGGGGGCCCTCCTTTCGTACTGGGGGCCTTGTACACCGATAAACTCATCTTT. The encoded protein is CAPGGGPPFVLGALYTDKLIF. This chain uses TRDV1 with TRDJ1; 8 bases agree with TRDD3. Here the J gene came from matching the DNA to germline, since TCRdb omits it. Germline CDR1 TSWWSYY, CDR2 QGS. The CDR3 runs 21 residues.

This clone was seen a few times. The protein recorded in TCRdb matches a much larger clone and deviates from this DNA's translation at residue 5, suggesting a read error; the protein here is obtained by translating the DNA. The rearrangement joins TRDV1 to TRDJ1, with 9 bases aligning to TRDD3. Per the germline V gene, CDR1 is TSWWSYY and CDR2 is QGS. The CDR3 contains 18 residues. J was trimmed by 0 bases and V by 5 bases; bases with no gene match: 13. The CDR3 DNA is TGTGCTCTTGGGTTCAGGAGAGGGGGATACTTGTACACCGATAAACTCATCTTT. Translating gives CALGFRRGGYLYTDKLIF.

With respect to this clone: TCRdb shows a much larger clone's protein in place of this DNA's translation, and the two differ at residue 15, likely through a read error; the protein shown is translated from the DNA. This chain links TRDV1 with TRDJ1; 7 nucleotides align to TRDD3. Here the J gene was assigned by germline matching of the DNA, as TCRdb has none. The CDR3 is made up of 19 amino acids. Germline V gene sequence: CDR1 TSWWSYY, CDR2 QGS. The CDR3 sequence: CALGDSHRSGYVYTGKLIF. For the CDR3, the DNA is TGTGCTCTTGGGGACTCCCATCGAAGTGGATACGTATACACCGGTAAACTCATCTTT.

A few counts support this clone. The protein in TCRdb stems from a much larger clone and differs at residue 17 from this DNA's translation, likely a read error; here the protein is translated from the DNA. The CDR3 is CALGEDISGIPPYTDKPIF. As DNA, the CDR3 is TGTGCTCTTGGGGAAGATATCTCCGGGATTCCCCCGTACACCGATAAACCCATCTTT. The V gene corresponds to TRDV1; no J gene was called; the table's D gene call, TRDD3, was not cross checked with the DNA. This CDR3 comprises 19 residues. Per the germline V gene, CDR1 is TSWWSYY and CDR2 is QGS.